The T cell receptor beta chain described here comes from a study of siplizumab effects on memory and regulatory T cells. Germline loops: CDR1 SGHAT, CDR2 FQNNGV. The CDR3 is 13 residues long. V was clipped by 3 bases and J by 7 bases, with 12 bases between them. Measured with immunoSEQ multiplex PCR; TCRdb has only the in-frame clones, and not every one. The sample contains around 78,000 clones, around 90% of which appear only once. The specimen was CD8+ T cells sorted from blood. This receptor was identified in a human donor in good health. The chain couples TRBV11-2 to TRBJ2-5; D remains unclear. This CDR3 reads CASSFGTLGTQYF. In DNA, the CDR3 is TGTGCCAGCAGCTTCGGTACTCTCGGGACCCAGTACTTC.